These T cell receptor beta chains were read from a single sample in a study of T cell responses to AZD1222 COVID-19 vaccine. The assay was immunoSEQ multiplex PCR, and TCRdb's table has in-frame clones only and misses some. Of just under 150,000 clones listed, approximately 85% were seen once; the top ten hold 5% to 5.5%. Sequenced material: peripheral blood, taken 28 days after the second dose of the MenACWY control vaccine. The receptors here all came from an adult who received the MenACWY meningococcal vaccine as a control. Both conserved end residues are trimmed from each CDR3. Rows may omit the clone size; those that give it use once, few, many or a size class.

v_gene	len	j_gene	abundance	CDR3aa
TRBV4-3	12	TRBJ1-1	.	ASSQARTNAGAF
TRBV2	13	TRBJ1-1	.	ACSTGRAGSTEAF
TRBV7-6	12	TRBJ1-6	.	ASSPTNLDSPLH
TRBV19	9	TRBJ1-1	.	ASSTWTEAF
TRBV7-9	9	TRBJ1-1	.	ASSENTEAF
TRBV5-1	11	TRBJ2-5	.	ASSLPGEETQY
TRBV5-1	13	TRBJ1-1	.	ASRLLTGQGTEAF
TRBV7-2	13	TRBJ2-7	.	ASSPPGRFMYEQY
TRBV5-1	12	TRBJ2-2	few	ASSLDIGRGELF
TRBV4-1	16	TRBJ2-3	.	ASSRTSGGSTSTDTQY
TRBV4-1	16	TRBJ2-4	many	ASSQPNQGGLAKNIQY
TRBV2	13	TRBJ2-1	.	ASRPTGGDYNEQF
TRBV5-1	12	TRBJ2-5	.	ASSLQGYGETQY
TRBV6-5	11	TRBJ1-2	.	ASSYSIHYGYT
TRBV6-6	13	TRBJ2-3	.	ASSPIRGRTDTQY
TRBV19	13	TRBJ1-1	.	ASSPLRTANTEAF
TRBV9	14	TRBJ2-6	once	ASSGSLTRGANVLT
TRBV7-9	14	TRBJ2-1	.	ASSLPGSLAANEQF
TRBV5-1	12	TRBJ1-6	.	ASSADRNNSPLH
TRBV19	12	TRBJ2-2	.	ASSGQSNTGELF
TRBV27	13	TRBJ1-2	.	ASSSPMKGSYGYT
TRBV5-1	13	TRBJ2-5	.	ASSLGGRGQETQY
TRBV7-2	11	TRBJ2-4	.	ASSLERLNIQY
TRBV30	11	TRBJ2-7	.	ASRTGGTDEQY
TRBV14	9	TRBJ1-1	.	ASSRQLEAF
TRBV2	12	TRBJ1-2	.	ASSRETGTYGYT
TRBV11-3	14	TRBJ2-5	.	ASSHLRGLGKETQY
TRBV28	11	TRBJ1-2	once	ASSFSGAYGYT
TRBV9	12	TRBJ1-2	.	ASSVVQGDYGYT
TRBV3-1/TRBV3-2	15	TRBJ2-2	.	ASSPRRAQGVTGELF
TRBV19	13	TRBJ2-5	.	ASRPLAGAQETQY
TRBV7-9	11	TRBJ1-1	.	ASSVLRGTEAF
TRBV14	13	TRBJ1-1	.	ASSRFTGAGTEAF
TRBV25-1	12	TRBJ2-7	once	ASSERRGGYEQY
TRBV18	11	TRBJ2-7	.	ASSPSNRKMQY
TRBV5-4	11	TRBJ1-2	.	ASSAGTDKRYT
TRBV4-1	15	TRBJ1-6	many	ASSQIGRTGGHSPLH
TRBV6-5	13	TRBJ2-3	.	ASMKTGSSTDTQY
TRBV15	9	TRBJ1-1	.	ATSRDEIAF
TRBV16	13	TRBJ1-4	.	ASSQWDVGNEKLF
TRBV7-9	16	TRBJ2-6	.	ASSLDRGPRSGANVLT
TRBV28	14	TRBJ1-5	once	ASSLLPGDSNQPQH
TRBV24-1	11	TRBJ1-4	.	AVQTGPNEKLF
TRBV5-4	12	TRBJ2-7	.	ASSSQGQSYEQY
TRBV10-2	12	TRBJ1-3	.	ASKEYLSGNTIY
TRBV27	10	TRBJ2-2	once	ASSLLTGELF
TRBV19	12	TRBJ1-5	.	ASSLSWGYQPQH
TRBV11-2	13	TRBJ2-1	.	ASSGRTGWVDEQF
TRBV30	11	TRBJ1-6	few	AWSDGRNSPLH
TRBV24-1	13	TRBJ2-1	.	ATSVRSGSYNEQF
TRBV28	12	TRBJ1-2	once	ASSLTVFNYGYT
TRBV15	13	TRBJ1-5	.	ATSRDQAAGQPQH
TRBV27	14	TRBJ2-3	.	ASSLSNPGTRDTQY
TRBV5-4	12	TRBJ1-2	.	ASSLEKGNYGYT
TRBV7-2	11	TRBJ2-1	.	ASSLGRADEQF
TRBV9	13	TRBJ2-1	.	ASSVPAGVSNEQF